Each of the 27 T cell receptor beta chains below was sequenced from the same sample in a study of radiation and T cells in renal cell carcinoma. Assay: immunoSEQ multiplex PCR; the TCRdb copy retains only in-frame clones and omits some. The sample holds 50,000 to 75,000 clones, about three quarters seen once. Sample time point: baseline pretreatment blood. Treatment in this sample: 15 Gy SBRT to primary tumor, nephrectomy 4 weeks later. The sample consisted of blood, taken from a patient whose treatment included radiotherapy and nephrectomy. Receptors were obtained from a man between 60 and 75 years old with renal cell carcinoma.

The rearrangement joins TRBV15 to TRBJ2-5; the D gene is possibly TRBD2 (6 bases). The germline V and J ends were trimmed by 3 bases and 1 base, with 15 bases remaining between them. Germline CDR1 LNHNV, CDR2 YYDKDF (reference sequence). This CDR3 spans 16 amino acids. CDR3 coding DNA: TGTGCCACCAGCAGGCATTGGACGGGACTCCAAGAGACCCAGTACTTC. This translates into CATSRHWTGLQETQYF.

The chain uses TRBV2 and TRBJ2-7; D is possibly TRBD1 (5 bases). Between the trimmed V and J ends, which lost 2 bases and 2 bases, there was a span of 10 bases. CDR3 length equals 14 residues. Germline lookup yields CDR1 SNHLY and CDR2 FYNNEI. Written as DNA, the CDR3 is TGTGCCAGCAGTGAAAATAGACAGACCTACGAGCAGTACGTC. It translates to CASSENRQTYEQYV.

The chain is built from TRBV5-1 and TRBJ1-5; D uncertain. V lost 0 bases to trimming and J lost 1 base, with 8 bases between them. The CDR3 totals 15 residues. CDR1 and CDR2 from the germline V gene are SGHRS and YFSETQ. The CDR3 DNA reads TGCGCCAGCAGCTTGGAAGGGAGAAGCAATCAGCCCCAGCATTTT. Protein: CASSLEGRSNQPQHF.

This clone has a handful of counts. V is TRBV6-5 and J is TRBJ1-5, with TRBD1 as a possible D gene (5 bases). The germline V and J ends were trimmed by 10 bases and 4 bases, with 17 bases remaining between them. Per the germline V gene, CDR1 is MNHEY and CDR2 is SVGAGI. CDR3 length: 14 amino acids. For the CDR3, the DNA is TGTGCCACCAGGGAAGGGACGGTGAATCAGCCCCAGCATTTT. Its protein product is CATREGTVNQPQHF.

The CDR3 loop is CASSSAYTDTQYF. The CDR3 nucleotides are TGTGCCAGCAGCTCCGCCTACACAGATACGCAGTATTTT. The V gene is TRBV7-2, the J gene TRBJ2-3; no firm D call. Germline V CDR1 and CDR2: SGHTA, FQGNSA. The CDR3 spans 13 residues. Trimming took off 4 bases at V and 2 bases at J, with 7 bases between the two ends.

The CDR3 region has the DNA TGCGCCAGCAGCCAAGATGGGCTAGCTGCCTCCTACGAGCAGTACTTC. Translated, it gives CASSQDGLAASYEQYF. The chain links TRBV4-1 to TRBJ2-5; tentative D call: TRBD2 (5 bases). The DNA end is more similar to TRBJ2-7, so the J call may be wrong. This CDR3 has 16 amino acids. The germline CDR1 and CDR2 sequences are MGHRA and YSYEKL.

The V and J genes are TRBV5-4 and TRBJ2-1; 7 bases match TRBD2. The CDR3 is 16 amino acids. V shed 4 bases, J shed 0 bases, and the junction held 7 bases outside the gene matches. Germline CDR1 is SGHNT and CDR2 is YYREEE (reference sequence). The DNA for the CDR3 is TGTGCCAGCAGCGCGCCGGGCGGGAGCTCCTACAATGAGCAGTTCTTC. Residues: CASSAPGGSSYNEQFF.

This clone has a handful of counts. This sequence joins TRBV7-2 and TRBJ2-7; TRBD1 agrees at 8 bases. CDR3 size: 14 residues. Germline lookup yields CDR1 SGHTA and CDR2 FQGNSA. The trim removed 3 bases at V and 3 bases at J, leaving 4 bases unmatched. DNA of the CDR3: TGTGCCAGCAGCTTTACAGGGGGAGGCTACGAGCAGTACTTC. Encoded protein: CASSFTGGGYEQYF.

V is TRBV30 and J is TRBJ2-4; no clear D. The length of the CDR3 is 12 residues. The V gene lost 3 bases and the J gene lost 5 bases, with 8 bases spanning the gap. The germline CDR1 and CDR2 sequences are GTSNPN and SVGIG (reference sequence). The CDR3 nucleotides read TGTGCCTGGAGCCCCGACCAAAACATTCAGTACTTC. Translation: CAWSPDQNIQYF.

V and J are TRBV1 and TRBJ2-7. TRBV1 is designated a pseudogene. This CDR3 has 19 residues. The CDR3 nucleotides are TGCACCAGCAGCCAAGATCTCAATACTCCCTTCCCAAAGCCCTACGAGCAGTACGTC. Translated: CTSSQDLNTPFPKPYEQYV.

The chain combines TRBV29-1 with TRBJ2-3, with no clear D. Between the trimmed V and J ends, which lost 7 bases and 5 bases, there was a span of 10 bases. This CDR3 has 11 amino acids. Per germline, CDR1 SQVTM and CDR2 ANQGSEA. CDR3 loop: CSAVLGDTQYF. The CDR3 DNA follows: TGCAGCGCCGTGCTCGGAGATACGCAGTATTTT.

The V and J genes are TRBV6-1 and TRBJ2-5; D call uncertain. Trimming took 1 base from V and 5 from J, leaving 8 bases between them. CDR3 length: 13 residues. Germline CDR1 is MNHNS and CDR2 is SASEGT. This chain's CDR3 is CASSEVGPETQYF. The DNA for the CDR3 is TGTGCCAGCAGTGAAGTCGGGCCTGAGACCCAGTACTTC.

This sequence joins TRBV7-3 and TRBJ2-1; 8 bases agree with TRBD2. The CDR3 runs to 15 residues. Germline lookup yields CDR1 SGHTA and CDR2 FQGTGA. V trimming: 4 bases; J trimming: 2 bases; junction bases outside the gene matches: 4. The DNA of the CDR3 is TGTGCCAGCAGCTGGGGACTAGTCCCCTACAATGAGCAGTTCTTC. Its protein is CASSWGLVPYNEQFF.

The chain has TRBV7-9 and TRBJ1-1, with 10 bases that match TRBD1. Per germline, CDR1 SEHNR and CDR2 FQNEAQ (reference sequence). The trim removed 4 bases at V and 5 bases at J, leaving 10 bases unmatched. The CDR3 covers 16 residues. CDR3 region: CASSSDRGLLLTEAFF. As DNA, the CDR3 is TGTGCCAGCAGCTCTGACAGGGGGCTCTTGCTGACTGAAGCTTTCTTT.

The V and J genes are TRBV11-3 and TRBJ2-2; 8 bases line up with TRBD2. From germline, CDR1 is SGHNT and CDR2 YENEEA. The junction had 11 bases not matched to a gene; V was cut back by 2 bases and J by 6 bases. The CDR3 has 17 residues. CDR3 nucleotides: TGTGCCAGCAGCTTAAATTTTCAAGCGGGAGTCCCCGGGGAGCTGTTTTTT. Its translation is CASSLNFQAGVPGELFF.

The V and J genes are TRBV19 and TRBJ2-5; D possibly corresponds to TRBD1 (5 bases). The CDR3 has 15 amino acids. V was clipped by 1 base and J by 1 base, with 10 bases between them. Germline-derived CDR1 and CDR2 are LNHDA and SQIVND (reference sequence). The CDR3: CASSIATVFQETQYF. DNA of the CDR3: TGTGCCAGTAGTATAGCGACAGTCTTCCAAGAGACCCAGTACTTC.

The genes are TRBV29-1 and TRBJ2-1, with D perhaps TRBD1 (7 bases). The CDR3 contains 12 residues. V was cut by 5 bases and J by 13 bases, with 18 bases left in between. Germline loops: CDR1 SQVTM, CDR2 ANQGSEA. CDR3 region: CSVRSPQGGQFF. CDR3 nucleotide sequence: TGCAGCGTTCGCAGCCCCCAGGGGGGCCAGTTCTTC.

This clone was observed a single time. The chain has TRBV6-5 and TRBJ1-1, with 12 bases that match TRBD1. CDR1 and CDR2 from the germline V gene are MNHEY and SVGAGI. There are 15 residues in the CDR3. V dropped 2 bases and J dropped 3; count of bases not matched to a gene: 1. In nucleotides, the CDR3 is TGTGCCAGCAGTTACCGGGACAGGGGGCACACTGAAGCTTTCTTT. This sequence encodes CASSYRDRGHTEAFF.

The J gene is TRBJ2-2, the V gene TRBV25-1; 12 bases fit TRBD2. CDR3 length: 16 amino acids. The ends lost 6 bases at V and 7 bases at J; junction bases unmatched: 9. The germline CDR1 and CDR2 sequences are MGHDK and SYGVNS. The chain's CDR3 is CASSQLLAGGGGELFF. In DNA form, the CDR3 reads TGTGCCAGCAGCCAGCTGCTAGCGGGAGGGGGCGGGGAGCTGTTTTTT.

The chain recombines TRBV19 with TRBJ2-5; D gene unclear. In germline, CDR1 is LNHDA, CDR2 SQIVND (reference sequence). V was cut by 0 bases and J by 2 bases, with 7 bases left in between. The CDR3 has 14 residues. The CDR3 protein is CASSIEALQETQYF. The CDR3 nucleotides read TGTGCCAGTAGTATAGAGGCCCTACAAGAGACCCAGTACTTC.

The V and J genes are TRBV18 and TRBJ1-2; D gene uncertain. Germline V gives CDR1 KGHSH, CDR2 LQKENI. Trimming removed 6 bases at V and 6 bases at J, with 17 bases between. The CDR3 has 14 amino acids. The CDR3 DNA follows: TGTGCCAGCTCCGAGGTCGGCCAGGAACATGGCTACACCTTC. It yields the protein CASSEVGQEHGYTF. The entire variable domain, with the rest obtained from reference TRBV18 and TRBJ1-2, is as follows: NAGVMQNPRHLVRRRGQEARLRCSPMKGHSHVYWYRQLPEEGLKFMVYLQKENIIDESGMPKERFSAEFPKEGPSILRIQQVVRGDSAAYFCASSEVGQEHGYTFGSGTRLTVV.

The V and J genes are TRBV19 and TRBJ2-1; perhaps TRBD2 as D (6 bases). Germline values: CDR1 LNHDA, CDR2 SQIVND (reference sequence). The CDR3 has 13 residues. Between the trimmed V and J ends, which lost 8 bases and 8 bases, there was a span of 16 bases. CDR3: CASHRGTQDEQFF. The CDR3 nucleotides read TGTGCCAGTCACCGCGGGACTCAAGATGAGCAGTTCTTC. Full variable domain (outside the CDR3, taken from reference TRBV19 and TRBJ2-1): DGGITQSPKYLFRKEGQNVTLSCEQNLNHDAMYWYRQDPGQGLRLIYYSQIVNDFQKGDIAEGYSVSREKKESFPLTVTSAQKNPTAFYLCASHRGTQDEQFFGPGTRLTVL.

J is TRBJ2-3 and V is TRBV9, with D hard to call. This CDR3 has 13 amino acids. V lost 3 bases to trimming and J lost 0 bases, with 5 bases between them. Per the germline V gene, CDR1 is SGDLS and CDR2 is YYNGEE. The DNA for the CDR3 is TGTGCCAGCAGCGCCGGGAGCACAGATACGCAGTATTTT. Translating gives CASSAGSTDTQYF.

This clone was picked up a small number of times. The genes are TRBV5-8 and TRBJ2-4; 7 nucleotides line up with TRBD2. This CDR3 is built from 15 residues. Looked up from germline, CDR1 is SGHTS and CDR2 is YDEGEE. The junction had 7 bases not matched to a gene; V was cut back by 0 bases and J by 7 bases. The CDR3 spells CASSLVGGGMNIQYF. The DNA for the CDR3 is TGTGCCAGCAGCTTGGTTGGCGGGGGTATGAACATTCAGTACTTC.

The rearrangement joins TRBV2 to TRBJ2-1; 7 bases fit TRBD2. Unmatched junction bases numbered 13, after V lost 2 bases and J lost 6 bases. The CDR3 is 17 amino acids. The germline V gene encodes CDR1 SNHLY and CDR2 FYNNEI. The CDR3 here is CASSEISGTTPFNEQFF. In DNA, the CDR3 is TGTGCCAGCAGTGAAATCTCGGGGACTACCCCGTTCAATGAGCAGTTCTTC.

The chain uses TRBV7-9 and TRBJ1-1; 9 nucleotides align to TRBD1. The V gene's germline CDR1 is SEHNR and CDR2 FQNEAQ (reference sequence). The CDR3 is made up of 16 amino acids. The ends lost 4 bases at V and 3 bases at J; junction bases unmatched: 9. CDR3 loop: CASSSTGGGGDTEAFF. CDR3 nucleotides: TGTGCCAGCAGCTCCACAGGGGGCGGGGGAGACACTGAAGCTTTCTTT.

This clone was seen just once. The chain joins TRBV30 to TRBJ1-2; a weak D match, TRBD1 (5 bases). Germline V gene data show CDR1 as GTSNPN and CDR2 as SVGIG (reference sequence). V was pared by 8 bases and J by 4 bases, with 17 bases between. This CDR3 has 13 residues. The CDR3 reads CAPSPRGIYGYTF. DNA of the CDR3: TGTGCCCCCTCACCCCGGGGCATCTATGGCTACACCTTC.